This T cell receptor (beta chain) was captured in a study of blood T cells in healthy people across ages. Study-level points and caveats: CMV status of donors was unknown, possibly confounding expanded clonotype changes.

For this clonotype: The antigen is undetermined.

This CDR3 contains 16 residues. Germline-derived CDR1 and CDR2 are SGHRS and YFSETQ. The junction had 3 bases not matched to a gene; V was cut back by 4 bases and J by 0 bases. PCR was performed a second time for about 7 to 11 cycles using a sample-barcoded 5' primer and a J-beta primer mix. Through a template-switch adaptor with 12 random nucleotides, each cDNA molecule received a tag. TCRdb fed the 5' RACE reads into MiXCR, producing one record per CDR3 protein. The sample records about 510,000 distinct CDR3 sequences, 25% to 35% being singletons. These data also formed part of another study, on T cells of mothers and their children. From that study: Samples were provided by three healthy Caucasian mothers and their six children. Thymic selection molds TCR recombination products alike in related and unrelated pairs.

Input material: blood. The J gene is TRBJ1-4, the V gene TRBV5-1; 10 nucleotides agree with TRBD1. The sequence derives from a boy between 2 and 10 years old in good health. In DNA form, the CDR3 reads TGCGCCAGCAGCACTGGACAGGGGGCAACTAATGAAAAACTGTTTTTT. This codes for CASSTGQGATNEKLFF.